This T cell receptor beta chain is drawn from a study of early T cells in non-severe SARS-CoV-2 infection. Trimming left V 0 bases short and J 4 bases short, with 6 bases between. Germline V gene sequence: CDR1 MNHEY, CDR2 SVGAGI. This CDR3 has 13 amino acids. Attached unique molecular identifiers marked individual cDNA molecules. Each CDR3 protein is one row after TCRdb ran MiXCR on the 5' RACE reads. The sample consists of tens of thousands of distinct CDR3 sequences, roughly 5.4% of them appearing once. The chain recombines TRBV6-5 with TRBJ1-2; D remains unclear. This receptor was taken from an adult who was a healthcare worker with PCR-confirmed SARS-CoV-2 infection or an uninfected control (not recorded which). Sequenced material: whole blood. CDR3 amino acids: CASSYSGIYGYTF. For the CDR3, the DNA is TGTGCCAGCAGTTACTCGGGGATCTATGGCTACACCTTC.